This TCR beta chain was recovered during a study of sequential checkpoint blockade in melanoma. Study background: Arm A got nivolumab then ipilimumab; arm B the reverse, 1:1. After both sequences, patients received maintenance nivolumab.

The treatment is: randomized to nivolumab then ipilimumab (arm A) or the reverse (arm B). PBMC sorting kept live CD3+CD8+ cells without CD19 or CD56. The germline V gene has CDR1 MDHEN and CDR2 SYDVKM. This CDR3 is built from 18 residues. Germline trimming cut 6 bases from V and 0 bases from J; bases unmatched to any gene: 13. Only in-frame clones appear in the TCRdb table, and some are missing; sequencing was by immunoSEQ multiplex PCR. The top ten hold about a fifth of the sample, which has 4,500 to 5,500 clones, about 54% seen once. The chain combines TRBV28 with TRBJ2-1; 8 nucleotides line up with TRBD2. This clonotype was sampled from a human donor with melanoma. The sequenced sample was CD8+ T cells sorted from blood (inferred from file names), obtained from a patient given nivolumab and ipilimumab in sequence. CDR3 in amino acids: CASSSIRTSQSSYNEQFF. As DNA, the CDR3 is TGTGCCAGCAGCAGTATTAGGACTAGCCAAAGCTCCTACAATGAGCAGTTCTTC.